The 30 T cell receptor beta chains in this list originate from one sample, sequenced in a study of blood T cell repertoires in COVID-19. Only in-frame clones appear in the TCRdb table, and some are missing; sequencing was by immunoSEQ multiplex PCR. Among about 300,000 clones listed, 89% were seen once. The sample was PBMCs or T cells enriched from blood (not recorded which). These receptors were collected from a woman in her 50s who had been exposed to COVID-19.

This chain joins TRBV5-6 and TRBJ2-7; TRBD1 matches at 7 bases. The CDR3 loop spans 17 amino acids. V was pared by 0 bases and J by 4 bases, with 13 bases of the junction left unmatched. From germline, CDR1 is SGHDT and CDR2 YYEEEE. As DNA, the CDR3 is TGTGCCAGCAGCTTGGGGACCACAGGGGCCGCCAAGTACGAGCAGTACTTC. As protein: CASSLGTTGAAKYEQYF.

The chain joins TRBV4-2 to TRBJ2-7; 8 bases line up with TRBD2. This CDR3 is built from 15 residues. V gave up 0 bases and J gave up 4 bases; unmatched junction bases: 5. Germline assignment: CDR1 LGHNA and CDR2 YNFKEQ. In DNA, the CDR3 is TGTGCCAGCAGCCAAGATGCCGGGGGGGCGTACGAGCAGTACTTC. The encoded protein is CASSQDAGGAYEQYF.

The chain recombines TRBV3-1 (or the pseudogene TRBV3-2) with TRBJ1-2; D is possibly TRBD1 (6 bases). Trimming removed 6 bases at V and 1 base at J, with 12 bases between. In germline, CDR1 is LGHDT, CDR2 YNNKEL (reference sequence). The CDR3 has 14 amino acids. CDR3: CASSRDIVNYGYTF. In nucleotides, the CDR3 is TGTGCCAGCAGTCGGGACATTGTTAACTATGGCTACACCTTC.

The V and J genes are TRBV11-2 and TRBJ1-4; D is unresolved. Germline loops: CDR1 SGHAT, CDR2 FQNNGV. The CDR3 is made up of 13 amino acids. The V end was cut by 2 bases, the J end by 10 bases, with 11 bases between. CDR3 nucleotides: TGTGCCAGCAGCTTATGGGAGTCGAGAAAACTGTTTTTT. Residues: CASSLWESRKLFF. The full variable domain, rest sourced from reference TRBV11-2 and TRBJ1-4, is EAGVAQSPRYKIIEKRQSVAFWCNPISGHATLYWYQQILGQGPKLLIQFQNNGVVDDSQLPKDRFSAERLKGVDSTLKIQPAKLEDSAVYLCASSLWESRKLFFGSGTQLSVL.

V and J are TRBV19 and TRBJ2-2, with 8 bases aligning to TRBD1. V trimming: 4 bases; J trimming: 4 bases; junction bases outside the gene matches: 5. Per the germline V gene, CDR1 is LNHDA and CDR2 is SQIVND (reference sequence). The length of the CDR3 is 15 residues. The CDR3 reads CASSKDRVGTGELFF. In nucleotides, the CDR3 is TGTGCCAGTAGTAAGGACAGGGTCGGCACCGGGGAGCTGTTTTTT.

The gene calls are TRBV4-2 and TRBJ2-3, with D maybe TRBD1 (7 bases). Germline-derived CDR1 and CDR2 are LGHNA and YNFKEQ. The ends were cut back, 4 bases at V and 10 bases at J, with 12 bases in the middle. This CDR3 has 12 amino acids. CDR3 sequence reads: CASSLDREAQYF. The CDR3 nucleotides are TGTGCCAGCAGCCTCGACAGGGAGGCGCAGTATTTT.

This chain joins TRBV4-2 and TRBJ1-2, with no clear D. V lost 0 bases and J lost 4, with 9 bases in between. The CDR3 runs to 14 residues. CDR1 is LGHNA, CDR2 YNFKEQ, per germline. In DNA form, the CDR3 reads TGTGCCAGCAGCCAAGATCGTAGGAGCTATGGCTACACCTTC. Translated: CASSQDRRSYGYTF.

This sequence joins TRBV7-2 and TRBJ2-3; 13 nucleotides line up with TRBD2. Germline V CDR1 and CDR2: SGHTA, FQGNSA. This CDR3 comprises 16 residues. The V and J ends lost 4 bases and 6 bases, in that order; junction bases with no gene match: 7. CDR3 loop: CASSSRTSGGKDTQYF. In DNA, the CDR3 is TGTGCCAGCAGCTCACGGACTAGCGGGGGTAAGGATACGCAGTATTTT.

DNA for the CDR3: TGCGCCAGCAGCTTCGAGTCACCAAACACCGGGGAGCTGTTTTTT. This translates into CASSFESPNTGELFF. The V call is TRBV5-1, the J call TRBJ2-2, with unresolved D. Germline V gene sequence: CDR1 SGHRS, CDR2 YFSETQ. The CDR3 is made up of 15 amino acids. Trimming removed 2 bases at V and 2 bases at J, with 10 bases between.

This clone was observed a single time. V gene TRBV19 combines with J gene TRBJ1-5; the match to TRBD1 covers 7 bases. Germline CDR1 LNHDA, CDR2 SQIVND (reference sequence). The length of the CDR3 is 14 residues. The V segment lost 8 bases and the J segment 1 base; nucleotides outside the gene matches: 5. The CDR3 DNA follows: TGTGCCAGTTCGACAGGGTGGAGCAATCAGCCCCAGCATTTT. As protein: CASSTGWSNQPQHF. Drawing the rest from reference TRBV19 and TRBJ1-5, the complete variable domain is DGGITQSPKYLFRKEGQNVTLSCEQNLNHDAMYWYRQDPGQGLRLIYYSQIVNDFQKGDIAEGYSVSREKKESFPLTVTSAQKNPTAFYLCASSTGWSNQPQHFGDGTRLSIL.

V and J are TRBV6-1 and TRBJ2-3; TRBD1 agrees at 7 bases. V shed 2 bases, J shed 5 bases, and the junction held 7 bases outside the gene matches. CDR1 is MNHNS and CDR2 is SASEGT in the germline V gene. The CDR3 extends over 15 amino acids. The CDR3 bases are TGTGCCAGCAGTGAACGTGGACAGGATCGAGATACGCAGTATTTT. Protein product: CASSERGQDRDTQYF.

The rearrangement uses TRBV5-4 and TRBJ2-3, with TRBD1 matching over 7 bases. From germline, CDR1 is SGHNT and CDR2 YYREEE (reference sequence). V was pared by 1 base and J by 0 bases, with 2 bases of the junction left unmatched. This CDR3 has 15 amino acids. CDR3 sequence reads: CASSLTRGSTDTQYF. The CDR3 DNA is TGTGCCAGCAGCTTGACCAGGGGGAGCACAGATACGCAGTATTTT.

The CDR3 spells CASRGDRPLDEQYF. As DNA, the CDR3 is TGTGCCAGCAGGGGGGACAGGCCCCTCGACGAGCAGTACTTC. The V gene is TRBV2, the J gene TRBJ2-7; 8 positions agree with TRBD1. This CDR3 has 14 amino acids. With 6 bases clipped from V and 5 bases from J, the junction kept 9 bases outside the gene matches. The germline V gene encodes CDR1 SNHLY and CDR2 FYNNEI.

This clone was recorded once. This chain joins TRBV24-1 and TRBJ1-5; no firm D call. There are 13 residues in the CDR3. Germline lookup yields CDR1 KGHDR and CDR2 SFDVKD. The ends were cut back, 2 bases at V and 5 bases at J, with 6 bases in the middle. CDR3 sequence reads: CATSDYGYQPQHF. CDR3 DNA: TGTGCCACCAGTGATTACGGTTATCAGCCCCAGCATTTT.

The chain has TRBV5-1 and TRBJ2-3, with D unresolved. The CDR3 is 14 residues long. The germline V gene encodes CDR1 SGHRS and CDR2 YFSETQ. The V end lost 0 bases, the J end lost 2 bases, and 7 bases lay between the germline ends. This CDR3 is CASSLAGNTDTQYF. For the CDR3, the DNA is TGCGCCAGCAGCTTGGCTGGCAACACAGATACGCAGTATTTT.

The gene calls are TRBV7-9 and TRBJ1-4; tentatively, D is TRBD1 (5 bases). V was trimmed by 4 bases and J by 2 bases, leaving 11 bases between them. The germline gives CDR1 SEHNR, CDR2 FQNEAQ (reference sequence). The CDR3 runs to 15 residues. CDR3 loop: CASSSQVLTNEKLFF. For the CDR3, the DNA is TGTGCCAGCAGCTCACAGGTTCTGACTAATGAAAAACTGTTTTTT.

The V call is TRBV28, the J call TRBJ1-1; no clear D gene. Trimming removed 7 bases at V and 0 bases at J, with 6 bases between. This CDR3 spans 12 amino acids. Germline V gene lookup returns CDR1 MDHEN and CDR2 SYDVKM. The DNA of the CDR3 is TGTGCCAGCACCGGGATGAACACTGAAGCTTTCTTT. Residues: CASTGMNTEAFF.

The J gene is TRBJ1-2, the V gene TRBV7-2; D is perhaps TRBD1 (6 bases). The CDR3 extends over 12 amino acids. Deletions cut 4 bases from V and 7 bases from J, with 10 bases between. Germline-derived CDR1 and CDR2 are SGHTA and FQGNSA. CDR3 loop: CASSSQGFGYTF. CDR3 in DNA: TGTGCCAGCAGCTCACAGGGTTTTGGCTACACCTTC.

This clone was observed a few times. The chain joins TRBV28 to TRBJ1-2; maybe TRBD1 (6 bases). CDR3 length equals 14 residues. Trimming removed 3 bases at V and 1 base at J, with 9 bases between. Germline V gene sequence: CDR1 MDHEN, CDR2 SYDVKM. The CDR3: CASSFWDNNYGYTF. CDR3 nucleotides: TGTGCCAGCAGTTTTTGGGACAATAACTATGGCTACACCTTC.

CDR3 nucleotides: TGTGCCAGCAGTGAAGCGGAGGGAGGAGATCAGCCCCAGCATTTT. This codes for CASSEAEGGDQPQHF. The genes are TRBV6-1 and TRBJ1-5; D remains ambiguous. Germline V lookup: CDR1 MNHNS, CDR2 SASEGT. Trimming took 0 bases from V and 5 from J, leaving 11 bases between them. This CDR3 is built from 15 residues.

The CDR3 protein is CASSLGSYEQFF. The DNA of the CDR3 is TGTGCCAGCAGCTTAGGTAGCTATGAGCAGTTCTTC. The V call is TRBV7-9, the J call TRBJ2-1, with no clear D. The CDR3 runs 12 residues. Germline CDR1 reads SEHNR; CDR2 reads FQNEAQ (reference sequence). With 1 base removed from V and 8 bases from J, the gap between germline ends came to 6 bases. The variable domain in full, with the rest retrieved from reference TRBV7-9 and TRBJ2-1, is DTGVSQNPRHKITKRGQNVTFRCDPISEHNRLYWYRQTLGQGPEFLTYFQNEAQLEKSRLLSDRFSAERPKGSFSTLEIQRTEQGDSAMYLCASSLGSYEQFFGPGTRLTVL.

The gene calls are TRBV3-1 (or the pseudogene TRBV3-2) and TRBJ2-3; possible D gene TRBD1, 5 bases. CDR3 length equals 14 residues. The V gene's germline CDR1 is LGHDT and CDR2 YNNKEL (reference sequence). Trimming cost V 2 bases and J 4 bases, with 10 bases left between them. The CDR3 protein is CASSQRTTADTQYF. The CDR3 DNA is TGTGCCAGCAGCCAAAGGACGACAGCAGATACGCAGTATTTT.

Here the CDR3 reads CASSPLGERSAGELFF. The CDR3 nucleotides read TGTGCCAGCAGCCCCCTCGGGGAAAGGTCTGCCGGGGAGCTGTTTTTT. The gene calls are TRBV13 and TRBJ2-2, with D possibly matching TRBD2 (5 bases). The CDR3 spans 16 residues. V was pared by 5 bases and J by 6 bases, with 19 bases between. Germline values: CDR1 PRHDT, CDR2 FYEKMQ (reference sequence). Variable domain in full (rest from reference TRBV13 and TRBJ2-2): AAGVIQSPRHLIKEKRETATLKCYPIPRHDTVYWYQQGPGQDPQFLISFYEKMQSDKGSIPDRFSAQQFSDYHSELNMSSLELGDSALYFCASSPLGERSAGELFFGEGSRLTVL.

The chain is built from TRBV3-1 (or the pseudogene TRBV3-2) and TRBJ1-3; D perhaps matches TRBD1 (6 bases). V shed 1 base and J shed 0 bases, with 13 bases lying between them. The CDR3 contains 17 residues. Looked up from germline, CDR1 is LGHDT and CDR2 is YNNKEL (reference sequence). CDR3 loop: CASSQAEGQSSGNTIYF. For the CDR3, the DNA is TGTGCCAGCAGCCAAGCTGAAGGACAGAGCTCTGGAAACACCATATATTTT.

This clone showed up just once. The chain has TRBV7-6 and TRBJ1-3, with unresolved D. Trimming pared 3 bases from V and 0 bases from J, leaving 9 bases between. The germline gives CDR1 SGHVS, CDR2 FNYEAQ. This CDR3 has 15 residues. CDR3 in DNA: TGTGCCAGCAGCTTTGAACGGAGCTCTGGAAACACCATATATTTT. Protein product: CASSFERSSGNTIYF.

This clone was counted many times. The chain couples TRBV19 to TRBJ2-1; a possible D gene is TRBD1 (6 bases). The CDR3 is 14 amino acids. The germline gives CDR1 LNHDA, CDR2 SQIVND (reference sequence). The V gene lost 5 bases and the J gene lost 5 bases, with 13 bases spanning the gap. The DNA for the CDR3 is TGTGCCAGTAGTCTCGACAGGACCCACAATGAGCAGTTCTTC. It translates to CASSLDRTHNEQFF.

The chain couples TRBV7-2 to TRBJ2-7; weak D call: TRBD1 (7 bases). Trimming removed 1 base at V and 1 base at J, with 11 bases between. Germline assignment: CDR1 SGHTA and CDR2 FQGNSA. This CDR3 is built from 15 residues. CDR3 coding DNA: TGTGCCAGCAGCTTAGGGCCAGGGGGGTCCTACGAGCAGTACTTC. It encodes CASSLGPGGSYEQYF.

This clone appeared a few times. The chain couples TRBV9 to TRBJ2-2; TRBD2 aligns across 11 bases. Germline trimming cut 0 bases from V and 4 bases from J; bases unmatched to any gene: 2. The CDR3 totals 16 residues. The V gene's germline CDR1 is SGDLS and CDR2 YYNGEE. CDR3 sequence (DNA): TGTGCCAGCAGCGTAGGTAGCGGGGGGGTCACCGGGGAGCTGTTTTTT. Its protein is CASSVGSGGVTGELFF.

V usage is TRBV11-2 and J usage is TRBJ2-1; 13 nucleotides match TRBD2. CDR3 length: 13 amino acids. V lost 6 bases and J lost 7; bases outside the gene matches: 0. Germline CDR1 is SGHAT and CDR2 is FQNNGV. The CDR3, as DNA: TGTGCCAGCAGGACTAGCGGGGGGAATGAGCAGTTCTTC. Amino acids: CASRTSGGNEQFF.

The chain combines TRBV4-1 with TRBJ1-2; no definite D call. Germline loops: CDR1 MGHRA, CDR2 YSYEKL. The CDR3 has 15 amino acids. With 0 bases removed from V and 4 bases from J, the gap between germline ends came to 12 bases. The CDR3 coding sequence is TGCGCCAGCAGCCAAGACCCCCACAGAACCTATGGCTACACCTTC. Protein sequence: CASSQDPHRTYGYTF.